Sequencing of this T cell receptor (beta chain) was carried out in a study of shared clonotypes between healthy human individuals. Study observations and caveats: Researchers found naive subsets generally carried larger estimated richness than memory subsets. Clonotypes shared by all four sorted-subset donors had higher generation probabilities than non-shared clonotypes.

There were no recent acute infections or vaccinations among the donors, who were healthy HIV-negative adults. Investigators divided CD4+ cells into CD45RA+ naive and CD45RA-negative memory subsets. The repertoire was sequenced with immunoSEQ multiplex PCR; TCRdb's copy has only in-frame clones and lacks some. The data contain some 1 million clones, approximately 72% of them singletons. Concerning this clone: Its antigen is not identified.

The CDR3 loop spans 13 amino acids. The ends were cut back, 0 bases at V and 2 bases at J, with 4 bases in the middle. Germline V gene data show CDR1 as SGHAT and CDR2 as FQNNGV. The chain is built from TRBV11-2 and TRBJ2-5; no firm D call. The sequencing sample was made of memory CD4+ T cells sorted from blood. Documented subset: CD45RA-negative fraction. The source of this sequence is a man between 18 and 29 years old in good health. The CDR3 here is CASSLDYQETQYF. The CDR3 DNA reads as TGTGCCAGCAGCTTAGACTATCAAGAGACCCAGTACTTC. Drawing the rest from reference TRBV11-2 and TRBJ2-5, the complete variable domain is EAGVAQSPRYKIIEKRQSVAFWCNPISGHATLYWYQQILGQGPKLLIQFQNNGVVDDSQLPKDRFSAERLKGVDSTLKIQPAKLEDSAVYLCASSLDYQETQYFGPGTRLLVL.